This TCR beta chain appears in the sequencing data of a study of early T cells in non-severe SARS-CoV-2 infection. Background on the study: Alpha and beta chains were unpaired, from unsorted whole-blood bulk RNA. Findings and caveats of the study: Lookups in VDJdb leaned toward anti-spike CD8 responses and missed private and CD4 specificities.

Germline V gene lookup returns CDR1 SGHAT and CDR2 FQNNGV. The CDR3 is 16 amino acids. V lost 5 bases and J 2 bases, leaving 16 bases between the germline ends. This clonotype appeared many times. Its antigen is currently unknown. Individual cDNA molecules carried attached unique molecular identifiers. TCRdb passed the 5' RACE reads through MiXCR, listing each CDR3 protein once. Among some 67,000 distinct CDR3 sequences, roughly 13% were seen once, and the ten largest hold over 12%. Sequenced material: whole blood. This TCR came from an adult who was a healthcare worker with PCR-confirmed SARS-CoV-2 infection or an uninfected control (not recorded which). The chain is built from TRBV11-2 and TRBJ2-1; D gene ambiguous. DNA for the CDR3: TGTGCCAGCAGCCTCGGTAGGCGTTTAGCCTACAATGAGCAGTTCTTC. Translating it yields CASSLGRRLAYNEQFF.